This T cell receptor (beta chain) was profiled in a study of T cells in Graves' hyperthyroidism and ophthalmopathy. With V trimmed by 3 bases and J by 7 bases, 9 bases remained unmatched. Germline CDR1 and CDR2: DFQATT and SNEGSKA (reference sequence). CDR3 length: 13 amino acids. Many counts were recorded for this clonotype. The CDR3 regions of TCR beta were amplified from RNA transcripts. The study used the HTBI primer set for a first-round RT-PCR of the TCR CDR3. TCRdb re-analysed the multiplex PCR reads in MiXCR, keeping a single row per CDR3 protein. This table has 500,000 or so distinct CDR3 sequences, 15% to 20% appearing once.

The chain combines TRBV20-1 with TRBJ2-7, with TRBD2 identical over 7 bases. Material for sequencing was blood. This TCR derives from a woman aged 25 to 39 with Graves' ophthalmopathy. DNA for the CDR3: TGCAGTGCTAGCCAAGTTGGGAGGGGTGAGCAGTACTTC. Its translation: CSASQVGRGEQYF.